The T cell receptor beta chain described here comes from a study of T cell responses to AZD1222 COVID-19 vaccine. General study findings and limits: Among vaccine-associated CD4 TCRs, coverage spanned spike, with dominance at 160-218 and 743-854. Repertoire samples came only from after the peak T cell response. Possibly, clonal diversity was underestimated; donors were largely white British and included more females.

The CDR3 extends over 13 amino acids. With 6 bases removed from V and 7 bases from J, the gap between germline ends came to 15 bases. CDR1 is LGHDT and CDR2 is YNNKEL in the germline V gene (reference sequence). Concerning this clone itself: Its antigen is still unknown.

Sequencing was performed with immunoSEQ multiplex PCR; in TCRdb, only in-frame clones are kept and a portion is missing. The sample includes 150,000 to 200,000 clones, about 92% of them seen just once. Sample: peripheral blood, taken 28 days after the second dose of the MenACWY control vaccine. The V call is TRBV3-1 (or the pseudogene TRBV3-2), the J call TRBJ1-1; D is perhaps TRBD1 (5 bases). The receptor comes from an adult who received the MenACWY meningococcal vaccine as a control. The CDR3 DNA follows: TGTGCCAGCAGGGACCCAGGGATAGGTGAAGCTTTCTTT. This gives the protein CASRDPGIGEAFF.